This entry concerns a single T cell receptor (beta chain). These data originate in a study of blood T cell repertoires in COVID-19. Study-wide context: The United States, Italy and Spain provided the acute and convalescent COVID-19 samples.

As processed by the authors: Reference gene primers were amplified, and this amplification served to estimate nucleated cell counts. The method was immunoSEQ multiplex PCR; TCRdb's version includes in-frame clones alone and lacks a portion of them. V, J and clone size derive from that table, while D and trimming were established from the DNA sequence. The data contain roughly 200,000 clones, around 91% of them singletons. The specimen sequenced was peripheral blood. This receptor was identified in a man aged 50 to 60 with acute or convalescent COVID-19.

CDR3 loop: CASSSSLGTSGTSREQYF. CDR3 nucleotides: TGTGCCAGCAGCTCCTCTCTTGGGACTAGCGGGACATCGCGCGAGCAGTACTTC. The chain couples TRBV5-5 to TRBJ2-7; TRBD2 matches at 13 bases. Germline CDR1 SGHKS, CDR2 YYEKEE (reference sequence). V gave up 3 bases and J gave up 6 bases; unmatched junction bases: 15. The CDR3 is made up of 18 amino acids.